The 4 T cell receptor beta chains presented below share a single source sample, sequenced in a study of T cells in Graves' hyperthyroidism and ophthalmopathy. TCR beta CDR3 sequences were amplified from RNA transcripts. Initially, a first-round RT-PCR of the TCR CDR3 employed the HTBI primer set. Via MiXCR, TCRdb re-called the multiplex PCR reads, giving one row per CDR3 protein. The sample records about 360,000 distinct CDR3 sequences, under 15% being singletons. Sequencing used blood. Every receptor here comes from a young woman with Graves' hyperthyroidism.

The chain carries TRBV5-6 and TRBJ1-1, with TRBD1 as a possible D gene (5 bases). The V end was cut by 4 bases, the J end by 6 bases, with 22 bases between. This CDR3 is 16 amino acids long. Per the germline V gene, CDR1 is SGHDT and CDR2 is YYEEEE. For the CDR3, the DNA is TGTGCCAGCAGCCCTTCTGGTGTAGGGGCGAGCCCTGAAGCTTTCTTT. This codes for CASSPSGVGASPEAFF. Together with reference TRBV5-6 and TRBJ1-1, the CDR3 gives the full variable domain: DAGVTQSPTHLIKTRGQQVTLRCSPKSGHDTVSWYQQALGQGPQFIFQYYEEEERQRGNFPDRFSGHQFPNYSSELNVNALLLGDSALYLCASSPSGVGASPEAFFGQGTRLTVV.

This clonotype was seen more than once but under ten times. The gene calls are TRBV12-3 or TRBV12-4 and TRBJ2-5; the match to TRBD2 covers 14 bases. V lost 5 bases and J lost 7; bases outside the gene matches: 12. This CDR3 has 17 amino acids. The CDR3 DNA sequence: TGTGCCAGCAGTCCGCTGACTAGCGGGGGGGGTAGAGGGACCCAGTACTTC. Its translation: CASSPLTSGGGRGTQYF.

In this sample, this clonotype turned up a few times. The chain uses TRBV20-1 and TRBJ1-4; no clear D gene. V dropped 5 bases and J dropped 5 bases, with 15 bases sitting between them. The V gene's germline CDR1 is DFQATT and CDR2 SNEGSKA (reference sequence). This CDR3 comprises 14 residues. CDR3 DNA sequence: TGCAGTGCTTCCCCACTAGTGGGGAATGAAAAACTGTTTTTT. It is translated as CSASPLVGNEKLFF.

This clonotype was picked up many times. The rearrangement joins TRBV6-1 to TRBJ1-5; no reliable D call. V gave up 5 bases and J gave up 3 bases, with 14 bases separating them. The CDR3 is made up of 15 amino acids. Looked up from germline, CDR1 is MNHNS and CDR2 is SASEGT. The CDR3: CASSPTSGLNQPQHF. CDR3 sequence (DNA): TGTGCCAGCAGTCCAACCTCGGGCCTCAATCAGCCCCAGCATTTT.